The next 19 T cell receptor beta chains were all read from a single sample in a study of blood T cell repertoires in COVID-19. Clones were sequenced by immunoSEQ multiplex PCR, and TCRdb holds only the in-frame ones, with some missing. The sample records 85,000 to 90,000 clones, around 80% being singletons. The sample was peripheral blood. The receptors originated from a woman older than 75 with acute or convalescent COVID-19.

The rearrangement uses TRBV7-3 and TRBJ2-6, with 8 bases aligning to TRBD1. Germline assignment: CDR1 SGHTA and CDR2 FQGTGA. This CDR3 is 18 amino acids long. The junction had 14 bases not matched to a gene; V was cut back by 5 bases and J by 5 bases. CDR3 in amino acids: CASSPRGTGGHRANVLTF. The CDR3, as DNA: TGTGCCAGCAGCCCAAGAGGGACAGGAGGTCATAGGGCCAACGTCCTGACTTTC.

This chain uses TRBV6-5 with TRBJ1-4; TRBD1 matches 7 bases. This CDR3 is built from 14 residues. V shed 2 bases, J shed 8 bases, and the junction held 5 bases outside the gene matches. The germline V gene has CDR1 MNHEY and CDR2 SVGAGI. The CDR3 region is CASSYTGVGEKLFF. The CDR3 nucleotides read TGTGCCAGCAGTTACACAGGGGTGGGCGAAAAACTGTTTTTT.

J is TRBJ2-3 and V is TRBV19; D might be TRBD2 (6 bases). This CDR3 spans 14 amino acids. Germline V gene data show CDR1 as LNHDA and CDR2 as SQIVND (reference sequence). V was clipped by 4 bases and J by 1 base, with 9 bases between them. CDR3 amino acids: CASSTASGTDTQYF. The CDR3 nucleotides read TGTGCCAGTAGTACCGCTAGCGGCACAGATACGCAGTATTTT.

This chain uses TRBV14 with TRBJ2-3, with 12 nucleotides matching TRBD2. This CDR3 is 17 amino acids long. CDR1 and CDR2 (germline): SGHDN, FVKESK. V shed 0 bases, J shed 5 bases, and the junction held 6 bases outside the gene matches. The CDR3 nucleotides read TGTGCCAGCAGCCAAGATCTAGCGGGAGGGCCCCGAGATACGCAGTATTTT. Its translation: CASSQDLAGGPRDTQYF.

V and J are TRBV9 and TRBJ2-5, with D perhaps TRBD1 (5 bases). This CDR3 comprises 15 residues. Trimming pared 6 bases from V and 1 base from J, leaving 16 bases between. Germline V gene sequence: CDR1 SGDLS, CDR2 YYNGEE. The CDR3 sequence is CASTLGASFQETQYF. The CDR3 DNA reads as TGTGCCAGCACCCTAGGGGCTTCATTCCAAGAGACCCAGTACTTC. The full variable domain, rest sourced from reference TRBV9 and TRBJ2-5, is DSGVTQTPKHLITATGQRVTLRCSPRSGDLSVYWYQQSLDQGLQFLIQYYNGEERAKGNILERFSAQQFPDLHSELNLSSLELGDSALYFCASTLGASFQETQYFGPGTRLLVL.

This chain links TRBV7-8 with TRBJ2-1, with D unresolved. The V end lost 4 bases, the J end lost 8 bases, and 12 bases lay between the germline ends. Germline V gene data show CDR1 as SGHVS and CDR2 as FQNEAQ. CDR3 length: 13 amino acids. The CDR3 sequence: CASSSSERDEQFF. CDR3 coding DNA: TGTGCCAGCAGCTCCTCGGAGCGCGATGAGCAGTTCTTC.

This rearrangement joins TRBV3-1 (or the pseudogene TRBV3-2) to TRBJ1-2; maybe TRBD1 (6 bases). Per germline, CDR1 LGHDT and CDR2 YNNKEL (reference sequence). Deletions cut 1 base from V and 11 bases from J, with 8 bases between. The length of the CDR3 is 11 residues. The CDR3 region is CASSQGTAYTF. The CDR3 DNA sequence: TGTGCCAGCAGCCAAGGGACAGCTTACACCTTC.

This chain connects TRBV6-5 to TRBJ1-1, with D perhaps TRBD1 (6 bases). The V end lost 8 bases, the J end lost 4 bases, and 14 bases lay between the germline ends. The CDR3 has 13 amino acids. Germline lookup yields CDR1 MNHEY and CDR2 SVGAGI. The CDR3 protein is CASDEGGGTEAFF. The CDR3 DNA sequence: TGTGCCAGCGACGAAGGGGGGGGCACTGAAGCTTTCTTT.

The CDR3 region has the DNA TGTGCCAGTAGAGGCATGCCTAGAAACATTCAGTACTTC. Amino acids: CASRGMPRNIQYF. The chain is built from TRBV19 and TRBJ2-4; D gene ambiguous. Germline V gene sequence: CDR1 LNHDA, CDR2 SQIVND (reference sequence). The CDR3 length is 13 residues. Trimming removed 6 bases at V and 6 bases at J, with 12 bases between.

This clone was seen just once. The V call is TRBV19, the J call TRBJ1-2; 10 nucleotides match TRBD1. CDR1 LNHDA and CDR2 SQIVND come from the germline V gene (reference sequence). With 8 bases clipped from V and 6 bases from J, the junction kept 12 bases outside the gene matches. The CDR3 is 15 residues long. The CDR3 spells CASLDRGPWRNGYTF. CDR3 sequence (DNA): TGTGCCAGTCTCGACAGGGGGCCATGGAGGAATGGCTACACCTTC.

The CDR3 DNA reads as TGTGCCAGCAGCACCCAAGGGGAACAGCCCCAGCATTTT. This codes for CASSTQGEQPQHF. V usage is TRBV12-3 or TRBV12-4 and J usage is TRBJ1-5, with D perhaps TRBD1 (5 bases). The CDR3 sequence is 13 residues long. V lost 6 bases and J 7 bases, leaving 13 bases between the germline ends.

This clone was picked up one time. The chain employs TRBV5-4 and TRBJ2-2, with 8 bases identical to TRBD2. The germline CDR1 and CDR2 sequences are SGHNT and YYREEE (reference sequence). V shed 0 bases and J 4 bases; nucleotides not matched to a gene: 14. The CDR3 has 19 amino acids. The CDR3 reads CASSLGGLVTLEGTGELFF. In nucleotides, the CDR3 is TGTGCCAGCAGCTTGGGGGGACTAGTGACCTTAGAGGGCACCGGGGAGCTGTTTTTT. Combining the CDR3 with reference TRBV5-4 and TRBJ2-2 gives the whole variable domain ETGVTQSPTHLIKTRGQQVTLRCSSQSGHNTVSWYQQALGQGPQFIFQYYREEENGRGNFPPRFSGLQFPNYSSELNVNALELDDSALYLCASSLGGLVTLEGTGELFFGEGSRLTVL.

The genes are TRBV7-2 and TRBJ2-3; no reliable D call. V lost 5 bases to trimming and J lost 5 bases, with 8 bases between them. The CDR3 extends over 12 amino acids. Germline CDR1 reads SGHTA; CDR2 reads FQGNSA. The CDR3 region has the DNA TGTGCCAGCAGCCCCGCTAAAGATACGCAGTATTTT. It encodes CASSPAKDTQYF.

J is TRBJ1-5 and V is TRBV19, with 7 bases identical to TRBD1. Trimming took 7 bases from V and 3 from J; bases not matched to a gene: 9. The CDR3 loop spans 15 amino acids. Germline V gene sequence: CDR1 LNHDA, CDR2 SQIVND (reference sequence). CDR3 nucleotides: TGTGCCAGTATGAACAGGGGACGGAACAATCAGCCCCAGCATTTT. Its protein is CASMNRGRNNQPQHF.

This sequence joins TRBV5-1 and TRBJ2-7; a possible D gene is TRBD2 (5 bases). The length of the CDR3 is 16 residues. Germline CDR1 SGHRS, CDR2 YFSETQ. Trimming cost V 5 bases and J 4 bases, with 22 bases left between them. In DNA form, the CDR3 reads TGCGCCAGCAGACTGGACCCCAGGCGGGCCCCATACGAGCAGTACTTC. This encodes CASRLDPRRAPYEQYF.

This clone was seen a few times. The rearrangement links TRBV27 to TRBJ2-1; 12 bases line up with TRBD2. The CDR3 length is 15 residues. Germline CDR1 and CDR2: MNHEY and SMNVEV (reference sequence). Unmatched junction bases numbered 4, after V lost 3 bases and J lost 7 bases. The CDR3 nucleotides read TGTGCCAGCAGTTTTTTTGGGACTAGCGGGAATGAGCAGTTCTTC. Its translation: CASSFFGTSGNEQFF.

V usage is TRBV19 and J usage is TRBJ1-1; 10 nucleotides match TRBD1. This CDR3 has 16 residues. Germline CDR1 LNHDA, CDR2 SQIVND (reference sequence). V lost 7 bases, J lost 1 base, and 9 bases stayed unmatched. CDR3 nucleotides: TGTGCCAGTACGAAGACAGGGGGCGTTAAGAACACTGAAGCTTTCTTT. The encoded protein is CASTKTGGVKNTEAFF.

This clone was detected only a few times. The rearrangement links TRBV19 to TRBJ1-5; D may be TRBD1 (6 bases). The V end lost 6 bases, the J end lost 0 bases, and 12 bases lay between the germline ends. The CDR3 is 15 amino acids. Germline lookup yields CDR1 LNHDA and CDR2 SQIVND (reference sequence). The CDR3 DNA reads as TGTGCCAGTAGAATACAGGGCTATAGCAATCAGCCCCAGCATTTT. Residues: CASRIQGYSNQPQHF.

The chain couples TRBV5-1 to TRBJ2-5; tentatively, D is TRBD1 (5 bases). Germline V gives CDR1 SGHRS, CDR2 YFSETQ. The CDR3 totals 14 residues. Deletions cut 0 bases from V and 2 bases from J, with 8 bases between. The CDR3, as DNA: TGCGCCAGCAGCTTGGGGACACTACAAGAGACCCAGTACTTC. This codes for CASSLGTLQETQYF.